The 16 T cell receptor beta chains given below trace back to one sample, sequenced in a study of cytomegalovirus exposure and HLA in healthy donors. Vbeta (60) and Jbeta (13) primers were used in the PCR. This table comes from immunoSEQ multiplex PCR, and its TCRdb copy is limited to in-frame clones, with some not included. The sample lists 100,000 to 150,000 clones, under 80% occurring once. Sequencing was performed on PBMCs. The source is a woman in her fifties or sixties in good health and CMV-seropositive.

The rearrangement uses TRBV27 and TRBJ1-1; 12 positions agree with TRBD1. V was pared by 6 bases and J by 11 bases, with 13 bases of the junction left unmatched. Germline V gene lookup returns CDR1 MNHEY and CDR2 SMNVEV (reference sequence). The length of the CDR3 is 15 residues. The CDR3, as DNA: TGTGCCAGCAGACCTCTTACCGGGACAGGGGGCACTGCTTTCTTT. Amino acids: CASRPLTGTGGTAFF.

This clone occurred a few times. The rearrangement uses TRBV19 and TRBJ2-7; TRBD2 matches 12 bases. This CDR3 region has 16 residues. J was trimmed by 4 bases and V by 4 bases; bases with no gene match: 8. Looked up from germline, CDR1 is LNHDA and CDR2 is SQIVND (reference sequence). The CDR3 loop is CASSRASGGADYEQYF. CDR3 in DNA: TGTGCCAGTAGTAGAGCTAGCGGGGGGGCCGATTACGAGCAGTACTTC.

This chain links TRBV4-1 with TRBJ2-1, with 7 nucleotides matching TRBD2. Germline assignment: CDR1 MGHRA and CDR2 YSYEKL. The V and J ends lost 4 bases and 2 bases, in that order; junction bases with no gene match: 11. This CDR3 is 17 amino acids long. DNA for the CDR3: TGCGCCAGCAGCCGGGAGGGTCACGGGGGGACCTACAATGAGCAGTTCTTC. Translated: CASSREGHGGTYNEQFF.

The chain has TRBV11-3 and TRBJ1-3; the D gene is possibly TRBD1 (5 bases). V was cut by 5 bases and J by 2 bases, with 10 bases left in between. Looked up from germline, CDR1 is SGHNT and CDR2 is YENEEA. The CDR3 extends over 14 amino acids. The CDR3 loop is CASSQQVAGNTIYF. CDR3 sequence (DNA): TGTGCCAGCAGCCAACAGGTTGCTGGAAACACCATATATTTT.

The J gene is TRBJ1-4, the V gene TRBV5-4; 8 bases are a match to TRBD1. The CDR3 is made up of 16 amino acids. The J segment lost 3 bases and the V segment lost 4 bases, leaving 8 bases of the junction unmatched. From germline, CDR1 is SGHNT and CDR2 YYREEE (reference sequence). The CDR3 spells CASSPVQGAANEKLFF. The CDR3 coding sequence is TGTGCCAGCAGCCCCGTCCAGGGGGCAGCTAATGAAAAACTGTTTTTT. Based on the CDR3 plus reference TRBV5-4 and TRBJ1-4, the full variable domain is ETGVTQSPTHLIKTRGQQVTLRCSSQSGHNTVSWYQQALGQGPQFIFQYYREEENGRGNFPPRFSGLQFPNYSSELNVNALELDDSALYLCASSPVQGAANEKLFFGSGTQLSVL.

The genes are TRBV27 and TRBJ1-5; a possible D gene is TRBD1 (6 bases). Germline CDR1 MNHEY, CDR2 SMNVEV (reference sequence). V lost 3 bases to trimming and J lost 2 bases, with 17 bases between them. CDR3 length equals 17 residues. The chain's CDR3 is CASSFLGRGDGNQPQHF. The CDR3 DNA sequence: TGTGCCAGCAGTTTTCTGGGGAGGGGGGATGGCAATCAGCCCCAGCATTTT.

The chain is built from TRBV30 and TRBJ2-3; 8 bases agree with TRBD2. Germline V gene lookup returns CDR1 GTSNPN and CDR2 SVGIG (reference sequence). The CDR3 is 18 residues long. V lost 7 bases to trimming and J lost 5 bases; unmatched junction nucleotides: 23. The CDR3 bases are TGTGCCTTCAACCGGGGCCCAGAGGAGCGGGAGATCGGAGATACGCAGTATTTT. Translating gives CAFNRGPEEREIGDTQYF.

This clone came up a few times. The rearrangement uses TRBV2 and TRBJ1-6; 9 positions agree with TRBD1. CDR1 and CDR2 (germline): SNHLY, FYNNEI. Unmatched junction bases numbered 7, after V lost 7 bases and J lost 9 bases. The CDR3 is made up of 14 amino acids. Written as DNA, the CDR3 is TGTGCCAGCACCTATACAGGGGGCAGTTCACCCCTCCACTTT. Amino acids: CASTYTGGSSPLHF.

There are a few counts of this clone. CDR3 nucleotide sequence: TGTGCCAGCAGTGAAGATCGGGTTTCGAAGACCCAGTACTTC. Encoded protein: CASSEDRVSKTQYF. The gene calls are TRBV6-1 and TRBJ2-5; no definite D call. CDR3 length equals 14 residues. V was clipped by 1 base and J by 6 bases, with 12 bases between them. Germline CDR1 and CDR2: MNHNS and SASEGT.

A remark on this clone: An end of the junction differs from the germline gene, which may be a read error. The genes are TRBV30 and TRBJ2-7; the D gene is possibly TRBD2 (6 bases). This CDR3 is built from 11 residues. Germline V gene sequence: CDR1 GTSNPN, CDR2 SVGIG (reference sequence). The DNA of the CDR3 is TGTGCCTGGAGTCGGCGCGGGGACTTGGACTTC. It specifies CAWSRRGDLDF.

The J gene is TRBJ2-7, the V gene TRBV7-2, with TRBD2 as a possible D gene (6 bases). The CDR3 totals 16 residues. From germline, CDR1 is SGHTA and CDR2 FQGNSA. V lost 5 bases to trimming and J lost 0 bases, with 17 bases between them. The CDR3 DNA reads as TGTGCCAGCAGCCCTCAAGCGGGTGGCGGCTCCTACGAGCAGTACTTC. This encodes CASSPQAGGGSYEQYF.

The chain is built from TRBV7-2 and TRBJ1-5; D is perhaps TRBD1 (6 bases). The CDR3 totals 15 residues. Germline V gene lookup returns CDR1 SGHTA and CDR2 FQGNSA. Trimming took 5 bases from V and 0 from J, leaving 11 bases between them. DNA of the CDR3: TGTGCCAGCAGCCGGACAGCATATAGCAATCAGCCCCAGCATTTT. It yields the protein CASSRTAYSNQPQHF.

The chain joins TRBV5-4 to TRBJ2-1; 7 nucleotides align to TRBD2. The germline V gene encodes CDR1 SGHNT and CDR2 YYREEE (reference sequence). The CDR3 spans 16 residues. The V gene end was trimmed by 4 bases and the J gene end by 0 bases; junction bases not matched to a gene: 7. The DNA for the CDR3 is TGTGCCAGCAGCATCCCTAGCGGCTTCTCCTACAATGAGCAGTTCTTC. As protein: CASSIPSGFSYNEQFF.

The chain is built from TRBV5-6 and TRBJ2-7, with a possible D match to TRBD1 (6 bases). CDR1 and CDR2 from the germline V gene are SGHDT and YYEEEE. The CDR3 is made up of 15 amino acids. Trimming left V 4 bases short and J 2 bases short, with 16 bases between. CDR3 loop: CASSHRTAIAYEQYF. CDR3 nucleotides: TGTGCCAGCAGCCATCGGACAGCGATAGCCTACGAGCAGTACTTC.

This clone was picked up one time. The chain combines TRBV28 with TRBJ2-7; TRBD2 matches 7 bases. There are 17 residues in the CDR3. Germline loops: CDR1 MDHEN, CDR2 SYDVKM. V shed 6 bases, J shed 2 bases, and the junction held 16 bases outside the gene matches. This chain's CDR3 is CASSPIESGMNPYEQYF. As DNA, the CDR3 is TGTGCCAGCAGCCCCATCGAGAGCGGGATGAATCCCTACGAGCAGTACTTC. Filled out from reference TRBV28 and TRBJ2-7, the complete variable domain reads DVKVTQSSRYLVKRTGEKVFLECVQDMDHENMFWYRQDPGLGLRLIYFSYDVKMKEKGDIPEGYSVSREKKERFSLILESASTNQTSMYLCASSPIESGMNPYEQYFGPGTRLTVT.

This clone was recorded once. This CDR3 is also generated by other DNA sequences in the sample. This chain joins TRBV4-2 and TRBJ2-2, with 7 bases identical to TRBD1. This CDR3 contains 16 residues. V lost 0 bases, J lost 4 bases, and 5 bases stayed unmatched. Germline lookup yields CDR1 LGHNA and CDR2 YNFKEQ. CDR3 DNA: TGTGCCAGCAGCCAAGATAGGGCAGGGGGCACCGGGGAGCTGTTTTTT. It yields the protein CASSQDRAGGTGELFF.